This note documents a single TCR beta chain sequence. Its antigen remains undetermined. One base away there is no much larger clone; base qualities are not given. V and J lose 1 base and 4 bases, and a span of 17 bases separates them. The germline V gene supplies CDR1 SGHVS and CDR2 FNYEAQ. The CDR3 has 16 amino acids, counting the end cysteine and phenylalanine. Only CDR3 DNA remains: 48 bases, in frame from the first base. The sample originates from a study of brain T cells in children with intractable seizures (dated by TCRdb to 2020 to 2022). Concerning the study at large: A NanoString immunology panel was first used to screen resected brain tissue from around 57 pediatric epilepsy surgery cases for immune gene transcripts. About 65% of the 12 selected surgery cases also had pre-surgery blood sequenced, which left four cases with brain tissue only. The paper's findings and limits, for the study overall: The patients' HCMV serostatus was not known, and viral specificity was inferred solely from CDR3 sequence similarity. Because pre- and post-surgery blood were sequenced to different depths, clones absent from the pre-surgery sample may reflect undersampling.

The time point label for this specimen denotes: blood from clinic visit 5 months post-surgery; TSC patient then seizure free. The surgery cases that showed the highest brain T cell transcript signatures were chosen for TCR beta chain sequencing of brain tissue, and of blood when it was available. Prior to surgery, the patients had been treated with at least one anti-epileptic drug. The TCR-sequenced patients were children whose drug-resistant epilepsy was caused by tuberous sclerosis complex, focal cortical dysplasia, Rasmussen encephalitis or hemimegalencephaly. Bulk genomic DNA was extracted from unsorted brain tissue and whole blood with the Monarch genomic DNA purification kit. The immunoSEQ assay was used to generate TCR beta chain sequences from genomic DNA. Concerning the study's data processing: Any CDR3 sequence that did not begin with the conserved framework cysteine at position 104 was removed by hand. To get clonality, the normalized Shannon's Diversity Index was subtracted from one, giving values from 0 (maximal diversity) to 1 (oligoclonal). Chi-squared comparison-of-proportions tests assessed whether the same CDR3 differed in frequency between samples, such as brain versus blood. Public clonotypes were identified through searches of immuneACCESS, and similarity to known antiviral clonotypes was evaluated with the VDJdb browser. TCRdb carries this immuneACCESS record with in-frame sequences only. Its versions omit some clonotypes, under half of them owing to an unresolved V gene in the studies checked, with the rest unexplained. The DNA gave D and trimming, while V, J and clone size come from that table. The sample table lists around 340,000 clones, roughly 93% of them with a count of one. 5% to 7% of the sample is taken by the ten largest.

The receptor was isolated from a boy in the first two years of life with tuberous sclerosis and intractable seizures. Sequencing used peripheral blood, obtained approximately 5 months after surgery. This chain is built from TRBV7-6 and TRBJ2-7; the D gene is possibly TRBD2, with 5 bases matching. The nucleotide sequence reads as follows: TGTGCCAGCAGCTTAGGGTCCACAGCGGTCGAATACGAGCAGTACTTC. It codes for CASSLGSTAVEYEQYF.